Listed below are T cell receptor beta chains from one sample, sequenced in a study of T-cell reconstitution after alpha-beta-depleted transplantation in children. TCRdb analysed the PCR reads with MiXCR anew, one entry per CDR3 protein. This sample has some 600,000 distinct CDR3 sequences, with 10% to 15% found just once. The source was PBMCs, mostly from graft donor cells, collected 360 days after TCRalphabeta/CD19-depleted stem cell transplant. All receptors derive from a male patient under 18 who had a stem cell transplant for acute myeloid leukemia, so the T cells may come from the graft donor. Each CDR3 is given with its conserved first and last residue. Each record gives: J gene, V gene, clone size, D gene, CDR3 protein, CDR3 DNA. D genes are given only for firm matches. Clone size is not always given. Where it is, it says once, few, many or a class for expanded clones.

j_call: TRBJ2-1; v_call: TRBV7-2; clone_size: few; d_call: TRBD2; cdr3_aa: CASSLGTSGSPYNEQFF; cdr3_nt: TGTGCCAGCAGCTTAGGCACTAGCGGGAGTCCCTACAATGAGCAGTTCTTC
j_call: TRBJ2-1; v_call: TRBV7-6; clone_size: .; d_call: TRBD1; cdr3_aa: CASSYSGTGQLYNEQFF; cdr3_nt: TGTGCCAGCAGCTATAGTGGTACGGGACAGCTCTACAATGAGCAGTTCTTC
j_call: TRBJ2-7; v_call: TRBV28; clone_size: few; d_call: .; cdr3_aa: CAPFGRKEGPYEQYF; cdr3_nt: TGTGCCCCATTCGGCCGGAAGGAGGGGCCCTACGAGCAGTACTTC
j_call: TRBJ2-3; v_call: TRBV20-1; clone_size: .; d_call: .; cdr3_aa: CSAKRQGTDTQYF; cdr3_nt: TGCAGTGCTAAAAGACAGGGCACAGATACGCAGTATTTT
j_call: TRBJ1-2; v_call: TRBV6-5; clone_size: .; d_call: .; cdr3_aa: CASRPLGYYGYTF; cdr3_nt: TGTGCCAGCAGACCACTCGGGTACTATGGCTACACCTTC
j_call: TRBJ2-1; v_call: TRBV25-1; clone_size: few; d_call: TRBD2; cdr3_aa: CASRYIGLAGGNEQFF; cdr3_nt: TGTGCCAGCAGATACATAGGACTAGCGGGAGGCAATGAGCAGTTCTTC
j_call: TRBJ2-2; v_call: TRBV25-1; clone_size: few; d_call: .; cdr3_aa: CATRAAGPGGELFF; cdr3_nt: TGTGCTACGAGGGCCGCGGGCCCTGGCGGGGAGCTGTTTTTT
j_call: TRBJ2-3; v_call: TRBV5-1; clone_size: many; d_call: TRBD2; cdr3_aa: CASSTYRTSGTDTQYF; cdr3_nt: TGCGCCAGCAGCACCTATCGGACTAGCGGAACAGATACGCAGTATTTT
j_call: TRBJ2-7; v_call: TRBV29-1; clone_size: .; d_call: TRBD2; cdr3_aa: CSVVGGTKATTLSYEQYF; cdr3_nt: TGCAGCGTTGTCGGCGGGACTAAAGCAACGACGTTGAGCTACGAGCAGTACTTC
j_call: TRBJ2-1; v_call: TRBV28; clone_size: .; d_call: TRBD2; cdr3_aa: CASSQRWLAGGPSSYNEQFF; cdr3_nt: TGTGCCAGCAGCCAACGGTGGCTAGCGGGAGGACCTAGCTCCTACAATGAGCAGTTCTTC
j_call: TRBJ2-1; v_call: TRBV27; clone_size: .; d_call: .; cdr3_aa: CASSHLQIHLGEQFF; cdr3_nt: TGTGCCAGCAGCCACCTTCAAATCCATCTAGGTGAGCAGTTCTTC
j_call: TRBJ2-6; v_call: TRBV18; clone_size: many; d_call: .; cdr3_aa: CASSPFQRLSGANVLTF; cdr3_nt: TGTGCCAGCTCACCTTTCCAGCGGCTCTCTGGGGCCAACGTCCTGACTTTC
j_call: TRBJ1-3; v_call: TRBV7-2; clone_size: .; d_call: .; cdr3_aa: CASSFRTLSGNTIYF; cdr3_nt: TGTGCCAGCAGCTTCCGGACCCTCTCTGGAAACACCATATATTTT
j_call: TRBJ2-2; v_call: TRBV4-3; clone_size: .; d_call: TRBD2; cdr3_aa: CASSQLAGGSGELFF; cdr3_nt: TGCGCCAGCAGCCAACTAGCGGGAGGGAGCGGGGAGCTGTTTTTT
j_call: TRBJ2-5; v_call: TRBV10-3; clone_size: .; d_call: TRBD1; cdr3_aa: CAISEGQTQETQYF; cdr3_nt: TGTGCCATCTCAGAGGGACAGACACAAGAGACCCAGTACTTC
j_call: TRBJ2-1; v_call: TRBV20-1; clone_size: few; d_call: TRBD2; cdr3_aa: CSAREVREAGWNEQFF; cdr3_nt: TGCAGTGCTAGAGAGGTTCGGGAGGCCGGATGGAATGAGCAGTTCTTC
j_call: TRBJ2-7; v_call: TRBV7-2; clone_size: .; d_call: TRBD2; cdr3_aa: CASSLRGTSGTYEQYF; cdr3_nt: TGTGCCAGCAGCCTACGGGGGACTAGCGGGACCTACGAGCAGTACTTC
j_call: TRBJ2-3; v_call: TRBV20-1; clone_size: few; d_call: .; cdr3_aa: CSANTLWTLTDTQYF; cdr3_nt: TGCAGTGCCAATACCCTCTGGACCTTAACAGATACGCAGTATTTT
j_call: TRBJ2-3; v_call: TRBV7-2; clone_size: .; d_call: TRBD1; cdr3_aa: CASSLPTGATDTQYF; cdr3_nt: TGTGCCAGCAGCCTTCCGACAGGGGCCACAGATACGCAGTATTTT
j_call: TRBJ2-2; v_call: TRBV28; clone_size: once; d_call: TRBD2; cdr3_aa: CASSPAGGPTGELFF; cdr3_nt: TGTGCCAGCAGCCCAGCGGGAGGGCCGACCGGGGAGCTGTTTTTT
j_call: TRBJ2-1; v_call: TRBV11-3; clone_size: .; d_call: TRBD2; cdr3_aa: CASSRPAGGPYNEQFF; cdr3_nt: TGTGCCAGCAGCAGACCAGCGGGAGGCCCCTACAATGAGCAGTTCTTC
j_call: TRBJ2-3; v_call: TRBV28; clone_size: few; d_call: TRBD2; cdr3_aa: CASSFPLLAGEAGDTQYF; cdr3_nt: TGTGCCAGCAGTTTCCCTTTGCTAGCGGGAGAGGCGGGAGATACGCAGTATTTT
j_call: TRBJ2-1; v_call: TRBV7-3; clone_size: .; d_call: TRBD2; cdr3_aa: CASSPGLAVNEQFF; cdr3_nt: TGTGCCAGCAGCCCGGGACTAGCGGTCAATGAGCAGTTCTTC
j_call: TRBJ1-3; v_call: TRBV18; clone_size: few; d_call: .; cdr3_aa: CASSGSRGPGNTIYF; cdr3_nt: TGTGCCAGCTCGGGGTCAAGAGGGCCTGGAAACACCATATATTTT
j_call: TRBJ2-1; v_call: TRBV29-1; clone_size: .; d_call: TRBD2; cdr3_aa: CITLSGLAGGEQFF; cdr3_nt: TGCATCACCCTCAGTGGGCTAGCGGGGGGTGAGCAGTTCTTC
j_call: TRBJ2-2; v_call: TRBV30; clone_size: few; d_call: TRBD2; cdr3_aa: CAWTGTSGRIGGRGELFF; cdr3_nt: TGTGCCTGGACCGGGACTAGCGGGAGAATAGGCGGGAGGGGGGAGCTGTTTTTT
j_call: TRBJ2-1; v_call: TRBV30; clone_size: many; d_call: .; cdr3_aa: CAWSFLSGNNEQFF; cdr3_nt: TGTGCCTGGAGTTTCCTGTCGGGAAACAATGAGCAGTTCTTC
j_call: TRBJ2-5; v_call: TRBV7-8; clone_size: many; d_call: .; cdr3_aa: CASGEGLGSETQYF; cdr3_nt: TGTGCCAGCGGCGAAGGACTGGGGTCAGAGACCCAGTACTTC
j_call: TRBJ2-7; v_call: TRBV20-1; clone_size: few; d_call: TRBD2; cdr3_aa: CSARDGLAPTYEQYF; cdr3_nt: TGCAGTGCTAGAGATGGACTAGCGCCAACCTACGAGCAGTACTTC
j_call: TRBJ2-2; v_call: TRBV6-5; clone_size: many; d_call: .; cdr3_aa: CASSYHQYANTGELFF; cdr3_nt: TGTGCCAGCAGTTACCATCAGTACGCGAACACCGGGGAGCTGTTTTTT
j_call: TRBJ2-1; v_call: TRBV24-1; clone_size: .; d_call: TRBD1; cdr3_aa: CATSDPTGDLYNEQFF; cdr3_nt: TGTGCCACCAGTGATCCAACAGGGGACCTCTACAATGAGCAGTTCTTC
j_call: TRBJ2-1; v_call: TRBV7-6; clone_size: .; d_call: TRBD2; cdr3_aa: CASSLALAGGNNEQFF; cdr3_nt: TGTGCCAGCAGCTTGGCGCTAGCGGGAGGGAACAATGAGCAGTTCTTC
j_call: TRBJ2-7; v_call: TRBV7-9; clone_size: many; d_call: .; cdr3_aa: CASSPVDSYEQYF; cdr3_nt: TGTGCCAGCAGCCCCGTTGACTCCTACGAGCAGTACTTC
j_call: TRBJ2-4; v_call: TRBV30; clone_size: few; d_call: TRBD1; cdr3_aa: CAWSVPLGQENF; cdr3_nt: TGTGCCTGGAGTGTACCATTGGGACAGGAGAACTTC
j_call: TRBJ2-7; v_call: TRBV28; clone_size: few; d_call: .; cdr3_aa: CASSLLSGDEQYF; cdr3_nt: TGTGCCAGCAGTTTATTATCGGGGGACGAGCAGTACTTC
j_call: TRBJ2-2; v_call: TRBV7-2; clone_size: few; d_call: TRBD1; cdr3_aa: CASSSDRPTGELFF; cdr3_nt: TGTGCCAGCAGCTCGGACAGGCCAACCGGGGAGCTGTTTTTT
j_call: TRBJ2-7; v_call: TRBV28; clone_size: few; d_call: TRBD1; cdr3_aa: CASRDRAGHEQYF; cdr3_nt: TGTGCCAGCCGGGACAGGGCGGGACACGAGCAGTACTTC
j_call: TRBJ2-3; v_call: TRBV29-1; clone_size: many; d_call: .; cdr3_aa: CSFRPGFVSDTQYF; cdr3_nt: TGCAGCTTCCGACCAGGGTTCGTCTCAGATACGCAGTATTTT
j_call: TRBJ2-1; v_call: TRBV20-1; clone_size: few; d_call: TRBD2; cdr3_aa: CSAYPAGGLYNEQFF; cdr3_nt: TGCAGTGCTTACCCAGCGGGAGGGCTGTACAATGAGCAGTTCTTC
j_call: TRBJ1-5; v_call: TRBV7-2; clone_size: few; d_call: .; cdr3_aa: CASSPRVGAGQPQHF; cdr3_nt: TGTGCCAGCAGCCCGAGGGTAGGGGCGGGTCAGCCCCAGCATTTT
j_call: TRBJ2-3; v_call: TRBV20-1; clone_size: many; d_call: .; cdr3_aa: CSARDPPGPDTQYF; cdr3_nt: TGCAGTGCTAGGGACCCCCCGGGCCCAGATACGCAGTATTTT
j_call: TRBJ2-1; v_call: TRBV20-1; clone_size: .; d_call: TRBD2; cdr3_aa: CSARVGTSGSDEQFF; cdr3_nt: TGCAGTGCTAGAGTGGGGACTAGCGGGAGCGATGAGCAGTTCTTC
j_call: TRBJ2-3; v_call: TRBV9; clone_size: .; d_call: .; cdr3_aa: CASSSRYPDTQYF; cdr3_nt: TGTGCCAGCAGCTCTCGCTACCCAGATACGCAGTATTTT
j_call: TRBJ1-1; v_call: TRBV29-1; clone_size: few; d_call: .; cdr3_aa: CSVETTRWGDMNTEAFF; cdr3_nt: TGCAGCGTTGAGACCACTCGATGGGGTGATATGAACACTGAAGCTTTCTTT
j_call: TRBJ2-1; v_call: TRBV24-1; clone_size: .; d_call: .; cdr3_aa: CATSVRGTKLYNEQFF; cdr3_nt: TGTGCCACCAGTGTTCGGGGGACAAAATTATACAATGAGCAGTTCTTC
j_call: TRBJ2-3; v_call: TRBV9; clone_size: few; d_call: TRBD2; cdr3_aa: CASSPRDYPTSDTQYF; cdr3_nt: TGTGCCAGCAGCCCTCGGGACTACCCCACTTCAGATACGCAGTATTTT
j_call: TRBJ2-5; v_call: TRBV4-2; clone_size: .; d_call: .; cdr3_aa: CASLSGETQYF; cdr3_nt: TGTGCCAGCTTGAGCGGAGAGACCCAGTACTTC